This TCR beta chain was obtained from a study of blood T cells in healthy people across ages. Across the study: Per every two T cells, about one barcoded beta molecule was captured by template switching. General study results and limits: Estimates of total diversity, which came from one million sequenced T cells, were considered to be underestimates. Greater diversity and more naive CD4+ cells were seen in long-lived donors than in aged donors.

The CDR3 spans 14 residues. Germline V gives CDR1 DFQATT, CDR2 SNEGSKA (reference sequence). Unmatched junction bases numbered 12, after V lost 8 bases and J lost 8 bases. Of note for this clonotype: The antigen is not known.

Donors were healthy Caucasian individuals from Russia aged roughly 6 to 95. Using a J-beta primer mix together with a sample-barcoded 5' primer, a second PCR was run for about 6 to 11 cycles. TCRdb itself ran the 5' RACE reads through MiXCR, one entry per CDR3 protein. Counted here are some 1.4 million distinct CDR3 sequences, roughly 40% occurring once; the ten biggest clones make up 7.9%. The chain joins TRBV20-1 to TRBJ2-1; the match to TRBD2 covers 10 bases. The sample consisted of blood. This TCR was recovered from a woman aged 18-35 years in good health. The CDR3 loop is CSSKPSGGAHEQFF. In nucleotides, the CDR3 is TGCAGTTCAAAGCCCAGCGGGGGGGCCCATGAGCAGTTCTTC.